The 25 T cell receptor beta chains presented below share a single source sample, sequenced in a study of human T cells and chemical hapten exposure. Time point noted: patch test 1, 2 weeks after DPC sensitization. This sample's treatment: therapeutic diphenylcyclopropenone sensitization with weekly scalp DPC. TCRdb reprocessed the RACE reads with MiXCR, giving one entry per CDR3 protein. The table records approximately 79,000 distinct CDR3 sequences, about a tenth of them present only once. The starting material was whole blood, obtained in connection with sensitization to the hapten diphenylcyclopropenone (DPC). These receptors were collected from a woman aged 45 to 65 with alopecia areata. Some clones in this sample may be carry-over from other donors' samples.

This clonotype was seen just once. This may arise from a read error, as a much more abundant clone is one base away. J is TRBJ1-5 and V is TRBV28; possible D gene TRBD1, 5 bases. The length of the CDR3 is 16 residues. Germline CDR1 and CDR2: MDHEN and SYDVKM. This CDR3 reads CASITGRPYSNQSQHF. CDR3 nucleotides: TGTGCCAGCATAACGGGACGGCCTTATAGCAATCAGTCCCAGCATTTT. The whole variable domain, remainder taken from reference TRBV28 and TRBJ1-5, is DVKVTQSSRYLVKRTGEKVFLECVQDMDHENMFWYRQDPGLGLRLIYFSYDVKMKEKGDIPEGYSVSREKKERFSLILESASTNQTSMYLCASITGRPYSNQSQHFGDGTRLSIL.

This clonotype was observed a handful of times. The chain couples TRBV15 to TRBJ2-3; 8 bases match TRBD2. The trim removed 0 bases at V and 5 bases at J, leaving 1 base unmatched. This CDR3 has 14 amino acids. CDR1 and CDR2 (germline): LNHNV, YYDKDF (reference sequence). CDR3 nucleotide sequence: TGTGCCACCAGCAGAGAGGCGGGGGGAGATACGCAGTATTTT. Translating gives CATSREAGGDTQYF. Complete variable domain (other parts from reference TRBV15 and TRBJ2-3): DAMVIQNPRYQVTQFGKPVTLSCSQTLNHNVMYWYQQKSSQAPKLLFHYYDKDFNNEADTPDNFQSRRPNTSFCFLDIRSPGLGDTAMYLCATSREAGGDTQYFGPGTRLTVL.

The rearrangement uses TRBV5-6 and TRBJ2-3; the D gene is possibly TRBD2 (6 bases). This CDR3 comprises 16 residues. Germline V gene lookup returns CDR1 SGHDT and CDR2 YYEEEE. Trimming pared 0 bases from V and 1 base from J, leaving 12 bases between. The CDR3 region has the DNA TGTGCCAGCAGCTTGGCCTCCGGACTACGCACAGATACGCAGTATTTT. This gives the protein CASSLASGLRTDTQYF.

This clonotype was counted only a few times. V usage is TRBV6-2 or TRBV6-3 and J usage is TRBJ2-3; a possible D gene is TRBD2 (6 bases). Deletions cut 6 bases from V and 0 bases from J, with 13 bases between. Germline values: CDR1 MNHEY, CDR2 SVGEGT. The CDR3 covers 15 residues. The CDR3 DNA follows: TGTGCCAGCAGCCAACGACTAGTCAGCACAGATACGCAGTATTTT. This gives the protein CASSQRLVSTDTQYF.

The chain combines TRBV5-1 with TRBJ2-1; 9 nucleotides line up with TRBD1. J was trimmed by 2 bases and V by 2 bases; bases with no gene match: 5. The CDR3 length is 16 residues. Germline V gives CDR1 SGHRS, CDR2 YFSETQ. The CDR3 DNA is TGCGCCAGCAGCTTATCAACAGGGGGCACCTACAATGAGCAGTTCTTC. Translation: CASSLSTGGTYNEQFF.

This clonotype was seen a handful of times. The chain carries TRBV10-2 and TRBJ1-5, with D perhaps TRBD1 (5 bases). CDR1 is WSHSY and CDR2 is SAAADI in the germline V gene. V shed 1 base and J shed 1 base, with 8 bases lying between them. The CDR3 has 15 residues. The DNA for the CDR3 is TGCGCCAGCAGTGAGTTCCGGGACAGCAATCAGCCCCAGCATTTT. Protein: CASSEFRDSNQPQHF.

The genes are TRBV3-1 and TRBJ1-1, with D tentatively TRBD1 (5 bases). The ends were cut back, 5 bases at V and 6 bases at J, with 10 bases in the middle. This CDR3 comprises 12 residues. CDR1 is LGHDT and CDR2 is YNNKEL in the germline V gene (reference sequence). CDR3 amino acids: CASSFWGAEAFF. For the CDR3, the DNA is TGTGCCAGCAGCTTCTGGGGCGCTGAAGCTTTCTTT.

V gene TRBV28 combines with J gene TRBJ2-5; 9 bases fit TRBD1. Germline lookup yields CDR1 MDHEN and CDR2 SYDVKM. The trim removed 5 bases at V and 3 bases at J, leaving 4 bases unmatched. The CDR3 covers 14 residues. The CDR3 sequence: CASSPGTGKETQYF. CDR3 sequence (DNA): TGTGCCAGCAGTCCCGGGACAGGGAAAGAGACCCAGTACTTC.

The chain joins TRBV5-1 to TRBJ2-2, with D possibly being TRBD2 (6 bases). Germline CDR1 is SGHRS and CDR2 is YFSETQ. Between the trimmed V and J ends, which lost 3 bases and 7 bases, there was a span of 16 bases. The CDR3 consists of 15 residues. CDR3 protein: CASSSGLPQGGELFF. The DNA for the CDR3 is TGCGCCAGCAGCTCGGGACTCCCGCAAGGCGGGGAGCTGTTTTTT. Looking up the rest from reference TRBV5-1 and TRBJ2-2 gives the full variable domain: KAGVTQTPRYLIKTRGQQVTLSCSPISGHRSVSWYQQTPGQGLQFLFEYFSETQRNKGNFPGRFSGRQFSNSRSEMNVSTLELGDSALYLCASSSGLPQGGELFFGEGSRLTVL.

This chain links TRBV30 with TRBJ2-4; D may be TRBD1 or TRBD2 (6 bases each). V was pared by 0 bases and J by 8 bases, with 8 bases between. Germline loops: CDR1 GTSNPN, CDR2 SVGIG (reference sequence). The CDR3 is made up of 12 amino acids. The CDR3 bases are TGTGCCTGGAGTGTAAGGGGGGACATTCAGTACTTC. Protein sequence: CAWSVRGDIQYF.

The chain joins TRBV9 to TRBJ2-7, with D possibly called TRBD1 or TRBD2 (6 bases each). Per the germline V gene, CDR1 is SGDLS and CDR2 is YYNGEE. The CDR3 consists of 12 residues. V lost 4 bases, J lost 6 bases, and 11 bases lay in between. In DNA form, the CDR3 reads TGTGCCAGCAGCCAACAGGGAGGCGAGCAGTACTTC. The encoded protein is CASSQQGGEQYF.

At least ten counts were recorded for this clonotype. The V gene is TRBV2, the J gene TRBJ1-2, with a tentative D call TRBD1 (5 bases). This CDR3 contains 14 residues. The ends were cut back, 6 bases at V and 8 bases at J, with 19 bases in the middle. The germline CDR1 and CDR2 sequences are SNHLY and FYNNEI. In nucleotides, the CDR3 is TGTGCCAGCAGCGGACACATTTTGGGCGGCGGCTACACCTTC. The encoded protein is CASSGHILGGGYTF.

This chain connects TRBV11-2 to TRBJ2-2; the D is unclear. Between the trimmed V and J ends, which lost 4 bases and 2 bases, there was a span of 8 bases. The CDR3 has 14 amino acids. CDR1 is SGHAT, CDR2 FQNNGV, per germline. CDR3 loop: CASSSNINTGELFF. CDR3 DNA sequence: TGTGCCAGCAGCTCGAACATTAACACCGGGGAGCTGTTTTTT. The full variable domain, its missing parts supplied by reference TRBV11-2 and TRBJ2-2, is EAGVAQSPRYKIIEKRQSVAFWCNPISGHATLYWYQQILGQGPKLLIQFQNNGVVDDSQLPKDRFSAERLKGVDSTLKIQPAKLEDSAVYLCASSSNINTGELFFGEGSRLTVL.

The chain uses TRBV29-1 and TRBJ2-5, with 7 bases identical to TRBD1. V shed 7 bases, J shed 3 bases, and the junction held 8 bases outside the gene matches. The length of the CDR3 is 13 residues. Germline V lookup: CDR1 SQVTM, CDR2 ANQGSEA. The CDR3 nucleotides read TGCAGCGCCGGAGAGGGGGCTGAAGAGACCCAGTACTTC. This sequence encodes CSAGEGAEETQYF.

This clonotype has just a few counts. This rearrangement joins TRBV12-3 or TRBV12-4 to TRBJ1-5, with 10 positions matching TRBD1. CDR3 length equals 19 residues. Unmatched junction bases numbered 13, after V lost 3 bases and J lost 2 bases. CDR3 nucleotide sequence: TGTGCCAGCAGTTTTGGCATGGGGACAGGGGACGTCGGCAATCAGCCCCAGCATTTT. Encoded protein: CASSFGMGTGDVGNQPQHF.

Only a few counts were recorded for this clonotype. The chain has TRBV12-3 or TRBV12-4 and TRBJ2-5; maybe TRBD1 (6 bases). The CDR3 has 15 amino acids. V lost 6 bases and J lost 0, with 14 bases in between. This chain's CDR3 is CASSTPRGNQETQYF. CDR3 coding DNA: TGTGCCAGCAGCACCCCCAGGGGCAACCAAGAGACCCAGTACTTC.

This clonotype has a handful of counts. The chain combines TRBV5-4 with TRBJ2-7, with a weak D call TRBD1 (6 bases). There are 14 residues in the CDR3. Germline values: CDR1 SGHNT, CDR2 YYREEE (reference sequence). V shed 0 bases and J shed 7 bases, with 14 bases lying between them. For the CDR3, the DNA is TGTGCCAGCAGCTTGGACAGGGCCTTTTGGGAGCAGTACTTC. Translated, it gives CASSLDRAFWEQYF.

This clonotype was detected many times. The rearrangement joins TRBV5-5 to TRBJ1-1; D gene unclear. The CDR3 runs 13 residues. Trimming took off 1 base at V and 1 base at J, with 5 bases between the two ends. CDR1 SGHKS and CDR2 YYEKEE come from the germline V gene (reference sequence). In nucleotides, the CDR3 is TGTGCCAGCAGCTTGCACGGGAACACTGAAGCTTTCTTT. Translation: CASSLHGNTEAFF.

V gene TRBV20-1 combines with J gene TRBJ2-3; D gene ambiguous. V shed 0 bases and J shed 3 bases, with 4 bases lying between them. CDR1 DFQATT and CDR2 SNEGSKA come from the germline V gene (reference sequence). The CDR3 is 12 residues long. Here the CDR3 DNA reads TGCAGTGCTAGAGATCATACAGATACGCAGTATTTT. It yields the protein CSARDHTDTQYF.

The chain is built from TRBV18 and TRBJ2-3; D is unclear. Germline CDR1 and CDR2: KGHSH and LQKENI. The CDR3 covers 14 residues. Trimming shortened V by 3 bases and J by 5 bases, and 12 bases separated the two germline ends. This chain's CDR3 is CASSPGQLGDTQYF. The CDR3 region has the DNA TGTGCCAGCTCACCCGGGCAACTCGGAGATACGCAGTATTTT.

CDR3 residues: CSVEKWGENNEQFF. CDR3 coding DNA: TGCAGCGTTGAAAAATGGGGGGAAAACAATGAGCAGTTCTTC. The chain links TRBV29-1 to TRBJ2-1; a weak D match, TRBD2 (6 bases). Per germline, CDR1 SQVTM and CDR2 ANQGSEA. With 2 bases removed from V and 5 bases from J, the gap between germline ends came to 13 bases. The CDR3 contains 14 residues.

The table lists this clonotype with many counts. This chain links TRBV12-3 or TRBV12-4 with TRBJ1-1; D gene uncertain. The V and J ends lost 1 base and 4 bases respectively, with 7 bases between them. The CDR3 loop spans 13 amino acids. The CDR3, as DNA: TGTGCCAGCAGTTTAGATTTACGCACTGAAGCTTTCTTT. Translation gives CASSLDLRTEAFF.

The chain links TRBV11-2 to TRBJ1-2; no definite D call. The CDR3 consists of 15 residues. V lost 2 bases and J lost 5, with 15 bases in between. Germline V lookup: CDR1 SGHAT, CDR2 FQNNGV. CDR3 sequence (DNA): TGTGCCAGCAGCTTAAGGCAGGCCCCACGGTATGGCTACACCTTC. It codes for CASSLRQAPRYGYTF.

This clonotype was seen only a few times. The J gene is TRBJ1-2, the V gene TRBV29-1; no firm D call. The germline gives CDR1 SQVTM, CDR2 ANQGSEA. The V end was cut by 3 bases, the J end by 4 bases, with 18 bases between. The CDR3 spans 15 residues. The CDR3 is CSVDFGRARIYGYTF. CDR3 coding DNA: TGCAGCGTTGATTTCGGCCGGGCCCGCATCTATGGCTACACCTTC.

J is TRBJ2-4 and V is TRBV4-3; possibly TRBD1 for D (6 bases). Trimming left V 0 bases short and J 2 bases short, with 11 bases between. The CDR3 is 16 residues long. In germline, CDR1 is LGHNA, CDR2 YSLEER. CDR3: CASSQEQGATKNIQYF. CDR3 DNA sequence: TGCGCCAGCAGCCAAGAACAGGGCGCGACCAAAAACATTCAGTACTTC.